This T cell receptor beta chain was sequenced for a study of patients and donors after allogeneic stem cell transplantation. TCRdb redid the calling of the RT-PCR reads with MiXCR, one entry per CDR3 protein. The profile shows fewer than 30,000 distinct CDR3 sequences, about 8% of them singletons. Sequenced: blood, either unsorted or a sorted T cell fraction (not recorded which). The TCR sequence derives from a human donor who was either an allogeneic HSCT recipient or a stem cell or donor lymphocyte infusion donor (not recorded which). It is not recorded whose cells these are; they may come from a transplant donor.

CDR3 nucleotide sequence: TGTGCCAGCAGCCAAGACAGGGTGTTTGGCTACACCTTC. Amino acids: CASSQDRVFGYTF. This chain uses TRBV4-2 with TRBJ1-2; D may be TRBD1 (5 bases). Germline V CDR1 and CDR2: LGHNA, YNFKEQ. The CDR3 sequence is 13 residues long. Deletions cut 0 bases from V and 7 bases from J, with 9 bases between.